The clone carrying this T cell receptor (beta chain) was seen repeatedly, ten times or more. The antigen is unknown. TCRdb re-called the 5' RACE reads with MiXCR, one entry per CDR3 protein. The repertoire consists of some 150,000 distinct CDR3 sequences, with approximately 26% occurring once and the leading ten covering around a quarter. The data were obtained in a study of T-cell memory formation after mild COVID-19. Study-level points and caveats: Some SARS-CoV-2-responding clones were already detected in memory before infection.

The sequence came from an adult woman who had mild COVID-19 (a few samples of this study predate the infection). Cell type and time point are not known. Sequencing was done on a sample of PBMCs or a T cell subset sorted from them (not recorded which).

The CDR3 DNA reads TGTGCCAGCAGCCCCCGGGACAGGGGTCGCGGCACTGAAGCTTTCTTT. As protein: CASSPRDRGRGTEAFF. The chain has TRBV7-9 and TRBJ1-1, with 10 nucleotides matching TRBD1. CDR1 and CDR2 from the germline V gene are SEHNR and FQNEAQ (reference sequence). CDR3 length: 16 residues. V lost 5 bases, J lost 4 bases, and 10 bases stayed unmatched.